This TCR beta chain appears in the sequencing data of a study of blood T cell repertoires in COVID-19. Across the whole study: Sample material is recorded as cDNA or gDNA derived from T cells, B-cell-depleted T cells, or PBMCs.

Trimming stripped 3 bases from V and 4 bases from J, with 3 bases between. Germline V gene sequence: CDR1 MGHDK, CDR2 SYGVNS. The CDR3 is made up of 11 amino acids. As processed by the authors: How many nucleated cells were present was estimated from reference gene primer amplification. Clones were sequenced by immunoSEQ multiplex PCR, and TCRdb holds only the in-frame ones, with some missing. The DNA gave D and trimming, while V, J and clone size come from that table. The sample lists about 250,000 clones; around 90% were seen once. V usage is TRBV25-1 and J usage is TRBJ1-2; no firm D call. What was sequenced was peripheral blood. This receptor was taken from a woman in her 30s with acute or convalescent COVID-19. In DNA form, the CDR3 reads TGTGCCAGCAGTGACGTCTATGGCTACACCTTC. This codes for CASSDVYGYTF.